This T cell receptor beta chain was recorded in a study of cytomegalovirus exposure and HLA in healthy donors. V was pared by 1 base and J by 3 bases, with 10 bases between. The germline V gene has CDR1 MNHNS and CDR2 SASEGT. CDR3 length: 14 amino acids. Use of 60 Vbeta and 13 Jbeta primers characterized the PCR. TCRdb's table, derived via immunoSEQ multiplex PCR, lists solely in-frame clones and lacks some. The table shows approximately 150,000 clones, with more than 65% occurring only once. Overall study results and limits: Indistinguishable V segments such as TRBV6-2 and TRBV6-3 were excluded.

To note about this clone: What it binds is unknown.

The sample taken for sequencing was PBMCs. This clonotype originated in a man between 25 and 39 years old in good health and CMV-seronegative. The V and J genes are TRBV6-1 and TRBJ2-7, with a weak D call TRBD2 (5 bases). DNA for the CDR3: TGTGCCAGCAGTGAAGGCGGGCCTAGCTACGAGCAGTACTTC. Protein product: CASSEGGPSYEQYF.